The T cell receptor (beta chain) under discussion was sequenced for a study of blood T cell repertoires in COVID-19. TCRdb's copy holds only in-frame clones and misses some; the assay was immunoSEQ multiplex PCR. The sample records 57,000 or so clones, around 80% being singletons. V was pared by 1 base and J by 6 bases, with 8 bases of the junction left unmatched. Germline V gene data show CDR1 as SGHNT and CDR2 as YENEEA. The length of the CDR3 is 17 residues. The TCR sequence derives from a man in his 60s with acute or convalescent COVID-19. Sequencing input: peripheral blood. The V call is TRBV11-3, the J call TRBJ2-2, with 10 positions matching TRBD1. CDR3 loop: CASSLVTGTGASGELFF. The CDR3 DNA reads TGTGCCAGCAGCTTAGTGACCGGGACAGGGGCGTCCGGGGAGCTGTTTTTT.